A selection of T cell receptor beta chains follows, all from one sample in a study of OX40 agonist ivuxolimab in advanced cancers. Generated by immunoSEQ multiplex PCR, the TCRdb table keeps only in-frame clones and is missing some. The profile shows 85,000 to 95,000 clones, 90% to 95% of them singletons. The specimen was CD4+ or CD8+ T cells sorted from blood, collected in a trial of the OX40 agonist ivuxolimab. These receptors were taken from an adult with an advanced solid tumor such as melanoma, head and neck, liver or kidney cancer. CDR3s include the opening cysteine and the closing phenylalanine or tryptophan. D genes are given only for firm matches. Not every row has a clone size; where given, it reads once, few, many or a size class.

v_call	d_call	j_call	clone_size	cdr3_nt	cdr3_aa
TRBV5-6	.	TRBJ2-5	.	TGTGCCAGCAGCTTGGAGATCGAGATGCAAGAGACCCAGTACTTC	CASSLEIEMQETQYF
TRBV2	.	TRBJ1-2	.	TGTGCCAGCCTAGGGGGATCTGGCTATGGCTACACCTTC	CASLGGSGYGYTF
TRBV5-1	TRBD1	TRBJ1-2	.	TGCGCCAGCAGCCCGGGCGGACAGGAATATGGCTACACCTTC	CASSPGGQEYGYTF
TRBV19	.	TRBJ1-2	few	TGTGCCAGTAGTTCAGATCGAAACAGGGAACGGGGCTACACCTTC	CASSSDRNRERGYTF
TRBV7-5	.	TRBJ2-1	once	TGTGCCAGAAGCTTAGCCGGGGTCACGAAGCGGGAGGCAGGTGAGCAGTTCTTC	CARSLAGVTKREAGEQFF
TRBV27	.	TRBJ1-5	few	TGTGCCAGCAGTTTAGGACGGACAAATCAGCCCCAGCATTTT	CASSLGRTNQPQHF
TRBV6-6	.	TRBJ1-3	.	TGTGCCAGCAGTTGGTCGACAGGCACCTCTGGAAACACCATATATTTT	CASSWSTGTSGNTIYF
TRBV5-1	TRBD2	TRBJ2-1	.	TGCGCCAGCCAGAAGGGACTAGCGAGCTCCTACAATGAGCAGTTCTTC	CASQKGLASSYNEQFF
TRBV30	.	TRBJ1-1	.	TGTGCCTGGAGTGTCGGTGGAAACACTGAAGCTTTCTTT	CAWSVGGNTEAFF
TRBV5-1	TRBD2	TRBJ2-5	once	TGCGCCAGCAGCTTGGTAGGGAGGGCAGAGACCCAGTACTTC	CASSLVGRAETQYF
TRBV2	.	TRBJ2-5	.	TGTGCCAGCAGTGCCGGGGTTCGAGAGACCCAGTACTTC	CASSAGVRETQYF
TRBV5-6	.	TRBJ1-1	.	TGTGCCAGCAAACGAATAGATGCTTTGAACACTGAAGCTTTCTTT	CASKRIDALNTEAFF
TRBV27	TRBD1	TRBJ1-5	.	TGTGCCACCACCCGGTCCGGGACAGAAAATCAGCCCCAGCATTTT	CATTRSGTENQPQHF
TRBV27	.	TRBJ1-2	once	TGTGCCAGCAGTTTCTCCGGGGGCGCGAGGGGCTACACCTTC	CASSFSGGARGYTF
TRBV10-3	TRBD2	TRBJ2-1	.	TGTGCCACCTTGGAGGGGGCGGGGGGGAACAATGAGCAGTTCTTC	CATLEGAGGNNEQFF
TRBV7-2	.	TRBJ2-3	.	TGTGCCAGCAGCCCTACTAGCACAGATACGCAGTATTTT	CASSPTSTDTQYF
TRBV10-3	TRBD1	TRBJ1-1	once	TGTGCCATCAGAGCCAGGACAGGGAGAGAGGACACTGAAGCTTTCTTT	CAIRARTGREDTEAFF
TRBV5-5	.	TRBJ1-1	.	TGTGCCAGCAGCTTGCACTTGAAGAACACTGAAGCTTTCTTT	CASSLHLKNTEAFF
TRBV7-2	.	TRBJ2-3	few	TGTGCCAGCAGCACCCTGGGACTTTTCACAGATACGCAGTATTTT	CASSTLGLFTDTQYF
TRBV7-8	TRBD2	TRBJ2-1	.	TGTGCCAGCAGCTCCGCCTGGGGGGGGGAGCAGTTCTTC	CASSSAWGGEQFF
TRBV4-1	TRBD2	TRBJ2-5	.	TGCGCCAGCAGCCCCGTAGGTAAGCGGGATCAAGAGACCCAGTACTTC	CASSPVGKRDQETQYF
TRBV30	.	TRBJ1-2	.	TGTGCCTGGAGTGCGGGTGGCGGCTACACCTTC	CAWSAGGGYTF
TRBV30	TRBD2	TRBJ2-4	once	TGTGCCTGGAGTGTACGTTCTAGCGGCCGCAGCGGCAAAAACATTCAGTACTTC	CAWSVRSSGRSGKNIQYF
TRBV7-2	.	TRBJ2-5	.	TGTGCCAGCAGCCTCCTGGGGCGGCAAGAGACCCAGTACTTC	CASSLLGRQETQYF
TRBV30	.	TRBJ2-7	.	TGTGCCTGGAGTGAGGGTAGCTCCTACGAGCAGTACTTC	CAWSEGSSYEQYF
TRBV25-1	.	TRBJ1-5	.	TGTGCCAGCAGTGACGAGGGGGTGTCGGGGCAGCCCCAGCATTTT	CASSDEGVSGQPQHF
TRBV7-2	.	TRBJ1-2	.	TGTGCCAGCAGTTGGCGGACGGTGAACTATGGCTACACCTTC	CASSWRTVNYGYTF
TRBV6-6	.	TRBJ1-1	.	TGTGCCAGCAGTTACGAGGCGCCGGTTGAAGCTTTCTTT	CASSYEAPVEAFF
TRBV27	TRBD1	TRBJ1-4	.	TGTGCCAGCAGTTGGTCAGGGGGCCAGTGGGAAAAACTGTTTTTT	CASSWSGGQWEKLFF
TRBV5-5	.	TRBJ2-2	.	TGTGCCAGCAGCTTTGGACACGACACCGGGGAGCTGTTTTTT	CASSFGHDTGELFF
TRBV27	.	TRBJ1-2	.	TGTGCCAGCAGTTTAACTCATACCACAGGGCCCACTTACTATGGCTACACCTTC	CASSLTHTTGPTYYGYTF
TRBV18	.	TRBJ2-7	.	TGTGCCAGCTCACCACCTCCGGGGACCTACGAGCAGTACTTC	CASSPPPGTYEQYF
TRBV21-1	.	TRBJ2-4	.	TGTGCCAGCAGCAAAGTCGGCCAGGGGAAAAGAAAAATGCAGACCAAAAACATTCAGTACTTC	CASSKVGQGKRKMQTKNIQYF
TRBV7-8	.	TRBJ2-1	few	TGTGCCAGCAGCGTTCGGCGTTACAATGAGCAGTTCTTC	CASSVRRYNEQFF
TRBV21-1	.	TRBJ2-3	.	TGTGCCAGCAGCACACGGGAATCGGGAACAGATACGCAGTATTTT	CASSTRESGTDTQYF
TRBV5-1	TRBD2	TRBJ2-3	.	TGCGCCAGCAGATTCTGGACGCCTAGCGGGAGAGGTACGCAGTATTTT	CASRFWTPSGRGTQYF
TRBV29-1	.	TRBJ1-1	.	TGCAGCGTAATAAACACTGAAGCTTTCTTT	CSVINTEAFF
TRBV18	.	TRBJ2-7	.	TGTGCCAGCTCACCAAACAGATGGGACTACGAGCAGTACTTC	CASSPNRWDYEQYF
TRBV7-3	.	TRBJ2-2	.	TGTGCCAGCAGCCAGAATACAGCCGGGGAGCTGTTTTTT	CASSQNTAGELFF
TRBV2	.	TRBJ1-2	.	TGTGCCAGCAGTGAGGACATTCGCTATGGCTACACCTTC	CASSEDIRYGYTF
TRBV4-2	TRBD2	TRBJ2-7	.	TGTGCCAGCAGCCCGGGGGGGAGCTCCTACGAGCAGTACTTC	CASSPGGSSYEQYF